This T cell receptor (beta chain) was recorded in a study of cytomegalovirus exposure and HLA in healthy donors. Both 60 Vbeta primers and 13 Jbeta primers went into the PCR. TCRdb keeps only in-frame clones here, not all; method: immunoSEQ multiplex PCR. The sample shows over 150,000 clones, over 70% of them seen only once. Germline-derived CDR1 and CDR2 are SEHNR and FQNEAQ (reference sequence). This CDR3 region has 15 residues. V shed 5 bases and J 4 bases; nucleotides not matched to a gene: 7. This chain connects TRBV7-9 to TRBJ2-3, with 9 bases that match TRBD1. The sample consisted of PBMCs. This sequence was found in a man aged 25-45 years in good health and CMV-seropositive. CDR3 sequence: CASSLGTGRSDTQYF. CDR3 in DNA: TGTGCCAGCAGCCTCGGGACAGGGAGATCAGATACGCAGTATTTT.